A single TCR beta chain is shown here with its context. The antigen is undetermined. This record belongs to a study of OX40 agonist ivuxolimab in advanced cancers. The overall study: Previous treatment with anti-PD-1, anti-PD-L1 or anti-CTLA-4 therapy was allowed; roughly 40% had received some.

Patients with autoimmune history or systemic immunosuppression were excluded. Data came from immunoSEQ multiplex PCR; TCRdb stores just in-frame clones and leaves some out. The repertoire includes some 62,000 clones, around four fifths of them detected once, and 3.7% sits in the top ten. V dropped 7 bases and J dropped 8 bases, with 17 bases sitting between them. CDR3 length: 14 residues. Germline V gene data show CDR1 as SNHLY and CDR2 as FYNNEI. The study, taken as a whole, reports: In a subset of nonresponders, normalized T-cell clonal expansion was also low. Compared with CD4+, CD8+ T cells on average had more expanded clones.

The receptor's source is an adult with an advanced solid tumor such as melanoma, head and neck, liver or kidney cancer. This chain uses TRBV2 with TRBJ1-4; D call uncertain. The material sequenced was CD4+ or CD8+ T cells sorted from blood, taken in a trial of the OX40 agonist ivuxolimab. The CDR3, as DNA: TGTGCCAGCATTAAGGACTTGGGTTGGGAAAAACTGTTTTTT. It specifies CASIKDLGWEKLFF.